This T cell receptor beta chain is from a study of cytomegalovirus exposure and HLA in healthy donors. Study information: Unique TCRs numbering around 80 million, obtained from HLA-typed donors, made up an early data release. Study-level results: Whilst most TCR sequences proved rare, a subset of public TCRs occurred across many donors.

The PCR employed 60 Vbeta primers together with 13 Jbeta primers. Profiling relied on immunoSEQ multiplex PCR, and the TCRdb table lists in-frame clones only, not all of them. The repertoire holds about 180,000 clones, with 76% as singletons. This clone was seen only a few times. Its antigen is undetermined. The CDR3 consists of 11 residues. Germline-derived CDR1 and CDR2 are SGHDT and YYEEEE. The V end was cut by 3 bases, the J end by 13 bases, with 13 bases between. This clonotype was sampled from a man in his late teens or twenties in good health and CMV-seronegative. The sequencing input was PBMCs. The chain joins TRBV5-6 to TRBJ1-1; TRBD1 might be the D (6 bases). The CDR3 nucleotides read TGTGCCAGCAGCTCGGGACAAGTAGGTTTCTTT. This sequence encodes CASSSGQVGFF.